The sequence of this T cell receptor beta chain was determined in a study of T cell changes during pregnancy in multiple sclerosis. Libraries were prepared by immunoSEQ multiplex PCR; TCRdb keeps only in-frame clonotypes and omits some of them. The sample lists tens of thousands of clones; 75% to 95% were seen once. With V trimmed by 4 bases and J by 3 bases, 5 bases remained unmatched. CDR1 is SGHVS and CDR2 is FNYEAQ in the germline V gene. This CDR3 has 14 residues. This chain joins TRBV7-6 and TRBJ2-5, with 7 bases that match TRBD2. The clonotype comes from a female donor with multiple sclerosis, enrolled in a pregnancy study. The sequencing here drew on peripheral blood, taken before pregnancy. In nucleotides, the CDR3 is TGTGCCAGCAGCTCTGCTAGCGGCAAAGAGACCCAGTACTTC. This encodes CASSSASGKETQYF.